Listed here is a single TCR beta chain. Its antigen is not identified. The CDR3 is 16 residues long. Between the trimmed V and J ends, which lost 0 bases and 8 bases, there was a span of 17 bases. Germline CDR1 is LGHNA and CDR2 is YNFKEQ. With 60 Vbeta and 13 Jbeta primers, the PCR was carried out. Assay used: immunoSEQ multiplex PCR; TCRdb lists only in-frame clones, some missing. The table includes about 60,000 clones, around 80% detected once. This sample is part of a study of cytomegalovirus exposure and HLA in healthy donors. Broader study findings: Donors belonging to an Asian-associated ancestry cluster reportedly showed fewer N-insertions in productive TCRs than the approximately 670-donor mean, according to what a later analysis found. Researchers reportedly found TCR beta sequences accurately predicted most subjects' HLA-A and HLA-B alleles.

What was sequenced was PBMCs. This sequence joins TRBV4-2 and TRBJ2-1; the D is unclear. The source is a male donor in good health and CMV-seronegative. The CDR3 DNA sequence: TGTGCCAGCAGCCAAGACCCCGGCCTAGTGGATTATGAGCAGTTCTTC. Encoded protein: CASSQDPGLVDYEQFF.